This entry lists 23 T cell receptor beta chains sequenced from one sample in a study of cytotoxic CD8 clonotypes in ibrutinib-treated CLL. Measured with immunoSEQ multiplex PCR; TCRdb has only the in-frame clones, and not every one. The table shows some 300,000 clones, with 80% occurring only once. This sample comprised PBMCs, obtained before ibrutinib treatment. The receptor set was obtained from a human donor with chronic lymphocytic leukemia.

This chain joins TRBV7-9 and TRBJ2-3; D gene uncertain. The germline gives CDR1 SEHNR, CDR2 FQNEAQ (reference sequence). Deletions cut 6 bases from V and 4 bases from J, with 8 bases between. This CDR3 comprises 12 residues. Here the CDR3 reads CASRFGPDTQYF. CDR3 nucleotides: TGTGCCAGCAGATTTGGGCCAGATACGCAGTATTTT.

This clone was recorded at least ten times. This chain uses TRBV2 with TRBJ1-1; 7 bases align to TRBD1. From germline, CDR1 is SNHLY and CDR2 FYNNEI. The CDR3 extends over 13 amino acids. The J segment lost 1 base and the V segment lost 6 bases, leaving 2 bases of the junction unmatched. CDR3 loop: CASSWTGNTEAFF. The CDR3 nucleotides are TGTGCCAGCAGCTGGACAGGGAACACTGAAGCTTTCTTT.

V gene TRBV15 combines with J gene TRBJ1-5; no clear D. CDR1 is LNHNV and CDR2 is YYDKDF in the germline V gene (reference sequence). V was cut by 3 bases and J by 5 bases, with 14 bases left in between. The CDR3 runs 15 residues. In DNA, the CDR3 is TGTGCCACCAGCAGGGGTGGCTTAACTGATCAGCCCCAGCATTTT. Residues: CATSRGGLTDQPQHF.

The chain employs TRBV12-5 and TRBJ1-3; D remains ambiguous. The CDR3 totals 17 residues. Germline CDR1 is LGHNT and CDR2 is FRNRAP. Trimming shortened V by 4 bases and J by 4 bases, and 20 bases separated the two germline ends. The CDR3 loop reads CASGSGKVRFEGNTIYF. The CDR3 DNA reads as TGTGCTAGTGGTTCCGGTAAGGTCAGGTTCGAGGGAAACACCATATATTTT.

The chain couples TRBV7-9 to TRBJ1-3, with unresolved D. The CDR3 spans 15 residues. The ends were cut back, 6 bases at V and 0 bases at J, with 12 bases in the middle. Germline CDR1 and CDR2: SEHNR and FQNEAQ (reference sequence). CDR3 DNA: TGTGCCAGCAGGCGAGGGTCCCACTCTGGAAACACCATATATTTT. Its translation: CASRRGSHSGNTIYF.

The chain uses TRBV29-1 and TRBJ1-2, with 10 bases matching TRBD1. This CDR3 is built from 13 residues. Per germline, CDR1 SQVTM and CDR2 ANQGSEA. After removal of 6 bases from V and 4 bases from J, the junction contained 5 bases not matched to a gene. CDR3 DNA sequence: TGCAGCGTCGGGACAGGGGTCGCCTATGGCTACACCTTC. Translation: CSVGTGVAYGYTF. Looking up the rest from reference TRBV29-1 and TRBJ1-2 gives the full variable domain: SAVISQKPSRDICQRGTSLTIQCQVDSQVTMMFWYRQQPGQSLTLIATANQGSEATYESGFVIDKFPISRPNLTFSTLTVSNMSPEDSSIYLCSVGTGVAYGYTFGSGTRLTVV.

As DNA, the CDR3 is TGCGCCAGCAGCCAGGGGATGACTAGCTTCTTCGGCTCCTACAATGAGCAGTTCTTC. Its protein product is CASSQGMTSFFGSYNEQFF. J is TRBJ2-1 and V is TRBV4-1, with 7 nucleotides matching TRBD2. The CDR3 runs 19 residues. The germline V gene has CDR1 MGHRA and CDR2 YSYEKL. V gave up 3 bases and J gave up 0 bases; unmatched junction bases: 14.

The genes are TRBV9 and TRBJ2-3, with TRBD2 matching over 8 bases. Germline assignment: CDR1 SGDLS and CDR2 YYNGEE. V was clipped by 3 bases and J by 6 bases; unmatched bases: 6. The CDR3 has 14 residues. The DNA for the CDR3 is TGTGCCAGCAGCGAGAGCGGGAGCCTTGATACGCAGTATTTT. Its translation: CASSESGSLDTQYF.

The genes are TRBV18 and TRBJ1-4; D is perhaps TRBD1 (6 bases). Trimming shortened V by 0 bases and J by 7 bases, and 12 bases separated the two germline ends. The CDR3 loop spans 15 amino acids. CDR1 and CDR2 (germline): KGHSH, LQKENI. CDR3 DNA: TGTGCCAGCTCACCACCAGACCGGGGGGCTGAAAAACTGTTTTTT. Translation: CASSPPDRGAEKLFF.

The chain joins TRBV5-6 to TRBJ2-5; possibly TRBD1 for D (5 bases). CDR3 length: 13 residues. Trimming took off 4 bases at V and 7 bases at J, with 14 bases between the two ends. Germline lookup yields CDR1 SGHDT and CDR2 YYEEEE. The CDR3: CASSDPTGWTQYF. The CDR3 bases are TGTGCCAGCAGCGACCCAACAGGATGGACCCAGTACTTC.

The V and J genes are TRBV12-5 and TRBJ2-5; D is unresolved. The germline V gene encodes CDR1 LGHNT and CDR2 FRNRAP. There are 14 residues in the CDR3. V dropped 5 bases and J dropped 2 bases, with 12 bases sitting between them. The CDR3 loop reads CASGQGFGQETQYF. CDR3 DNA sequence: TGTGCTAGTGGTCAAGGGTTCGGTCAAGAGACCCAGTACTTC.

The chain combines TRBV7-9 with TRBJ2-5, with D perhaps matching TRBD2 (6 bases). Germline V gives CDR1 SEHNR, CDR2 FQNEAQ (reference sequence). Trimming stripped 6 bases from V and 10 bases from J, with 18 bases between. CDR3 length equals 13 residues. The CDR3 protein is CASSQSGAGGQYF. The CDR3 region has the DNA TGTGCCAGCAGTCAGAGCGGAGCGGGCGGCCAGTACTTC.

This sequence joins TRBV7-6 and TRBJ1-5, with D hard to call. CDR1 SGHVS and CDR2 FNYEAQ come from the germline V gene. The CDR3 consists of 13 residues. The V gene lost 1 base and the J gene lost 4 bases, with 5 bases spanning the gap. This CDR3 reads CASSLVFNQPQHF. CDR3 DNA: TGTGCCAGCAGCTTAGTGTTTAATCAGCCCCAGCATTTT.

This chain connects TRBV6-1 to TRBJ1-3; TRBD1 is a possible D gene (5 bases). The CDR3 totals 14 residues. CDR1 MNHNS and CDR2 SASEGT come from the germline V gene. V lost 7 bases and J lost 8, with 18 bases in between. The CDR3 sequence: CASTMNRGADTIYF. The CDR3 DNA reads TGTGCCAGCACCATGAACCGGGGCGCGGACACCATATATTTT.

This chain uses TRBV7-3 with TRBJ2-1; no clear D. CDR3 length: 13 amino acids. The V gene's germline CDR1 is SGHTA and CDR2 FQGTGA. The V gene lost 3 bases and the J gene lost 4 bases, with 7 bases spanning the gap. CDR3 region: CASSFTLYNEQFF. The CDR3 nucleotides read TGTGCCAGCAGCTTCACACTATACAATGAGCAGTTCTTC.

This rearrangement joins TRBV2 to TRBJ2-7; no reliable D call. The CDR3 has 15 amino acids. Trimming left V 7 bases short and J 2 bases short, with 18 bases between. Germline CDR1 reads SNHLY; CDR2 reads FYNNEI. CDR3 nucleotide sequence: TGTGCCAGCATTTTCCGGCCAGAGTTAACCTACGAGCAGTACTTC. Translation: CASIFRPELTYEQYF.

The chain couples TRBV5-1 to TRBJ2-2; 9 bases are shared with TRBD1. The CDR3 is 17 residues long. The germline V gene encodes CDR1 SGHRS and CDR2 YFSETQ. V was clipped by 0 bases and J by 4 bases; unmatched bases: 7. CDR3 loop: CASSLVATGGSTGELFF. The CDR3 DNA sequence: TGCGCCAGCAGCTTGGTGGCCACAGGGGGCAGCACCGGGGAGCTGTTTTTT.

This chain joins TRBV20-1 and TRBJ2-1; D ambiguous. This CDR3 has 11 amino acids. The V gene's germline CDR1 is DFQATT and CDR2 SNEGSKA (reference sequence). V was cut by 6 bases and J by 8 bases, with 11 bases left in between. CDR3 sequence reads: CSALIGDEQFF. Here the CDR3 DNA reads TGCAGTGCACTTATTGGGGATGAGCAGTTCTTC.

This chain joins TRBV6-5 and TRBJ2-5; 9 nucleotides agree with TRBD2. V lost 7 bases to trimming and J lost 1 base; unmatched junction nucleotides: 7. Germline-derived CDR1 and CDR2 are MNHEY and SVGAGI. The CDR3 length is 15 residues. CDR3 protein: CASNWASGVQETQYF. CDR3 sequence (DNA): TGTGCCAGCAACTGGGCTAGCGGGGTCCAAGAGACCCAGTACTTC.

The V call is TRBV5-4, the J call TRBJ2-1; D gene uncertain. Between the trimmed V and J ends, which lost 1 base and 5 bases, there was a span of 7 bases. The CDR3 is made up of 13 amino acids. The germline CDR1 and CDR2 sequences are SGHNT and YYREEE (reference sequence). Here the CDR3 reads CASSLRADNEQFF. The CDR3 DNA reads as TGTGCCAGCAGCTTGAGGGCGGACAATGAGCAGTTCTTC.

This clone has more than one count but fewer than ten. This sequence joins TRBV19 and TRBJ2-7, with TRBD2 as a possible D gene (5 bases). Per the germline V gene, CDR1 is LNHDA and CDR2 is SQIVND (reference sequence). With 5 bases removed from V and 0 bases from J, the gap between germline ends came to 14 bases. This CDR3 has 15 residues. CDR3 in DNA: TGTGCCAGTAGTCTCCACGGGGTGAGCTCCTACGAGCAGTACTTC. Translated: CASSLHGVSSYEQYF.

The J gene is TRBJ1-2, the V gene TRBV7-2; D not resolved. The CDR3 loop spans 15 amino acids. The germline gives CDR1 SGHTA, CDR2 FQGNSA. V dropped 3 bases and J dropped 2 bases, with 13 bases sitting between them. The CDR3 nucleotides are TGTGCCAGCAGCTTTGTGGGGAACGTAAACTATGGCTACACCTTC. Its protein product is CASSFVGNVNYGYTF.

Here the CDR3 reads CASSTRVGSGQRYGYTF. The CDR3 nucleotides are TGTGCCAGCAGTACCCGGGTAGGCTCCGGACAGCGGTATGGCTACACCTTC. The V and J genes are TRBV28 and TRBJ1-2, with D perhaps matching TRBD1 (6 bases). V was clipped by 5 bases and J by 5 bases, with 24 bases between them. Germline lookup yields CDR1 MDHEN and CDR2 SYDVKM. The CDR3 runs to 17 residues.